The present T cell receptor (beta chain) was sequenced within a study of shared clonotypes between healthy human individuals. Germline V lookup: CDR1 SGHRS, CDR2 YFSETQ. Trimming pared 1 base from V and 0 bases from J, leaving 5 bases between. The CDR3 totals 13 residues. Produced via immunoSEQ multiplex PCR; TCRdb's table is partial and in-frame only. The sample includes over 2 million clones, around 95% of them seen just once. Findings and limits, study-wide: Although depth was large, rarefaction showed that sequencing of the sorted subsets was incomplete. Relative to their counterparts shared across all four donors, non-shared clonotypes exhibited diminished generation probabilities.

Concerning this clone: Its antigen is not identified. Other DNA sequences in the sample encode the same CDR3.

V usage is TRBV5-1 and J usage is TRBJ2-7; D remains unclear. This TCR derives from a man between 18 and 35 years old in good health. The sample was naive CD4+ T cells sorted from blood. As for subset: CD45RA+ positively selected. CDR3 coding DNA: TGCGCCAGCAGCTTGTATACCTCCTACGAGCAGTACTTC. Translating gives CASSLYTSYEQYF.